One and the same sample provided the 21 T cell receptor beta chains below, sequenced in a study of Ad26.COV2.S vaccination and SARS-CoV-2 variants (dated by TCRdb to the early 2020s). Libraries were prepared through the immunoSEQ multiplex PCR assay. TCRdb carries this immuneACCESS record with in-frame sequences only. Its versions omit some clonotypes, under half of them owing to an unresolved V gene in the studies checked, with the rest unexplained. Here the sample has about 460,000 clones; 80% to 90% occur a single time. 1.7% of the sample rests with the top ten. Read against the paper, the sample's treatment or condition label means: roughly 20 received Ad26.COV2.S at low or high dose, single or two shots; about five received placebo; per-sample allocation not given. For vaccine and placebo recipients, repertoires were sequenced using samples collected on day 63 after the first injection. Sequencing used peripheral blood, obtained in a trial of Ad26.COV2.S vaccine versus placebo. The receptors were gathered from a person aged 18 to 59 who received the Ad26.COV2.S COVID-19 vaccine or a placebo.

V gene TRBV5-4 combines with J gene TRBJ1-1, with 8 bases fitting TRBD1. This CDR3 contains 15 residues. V shed 2 bases and J 5 bases; nucleotides not matched to a gene: 8. CDR1 is SGHNT, CDR2 YYREEE, per germline (reference sequence). The CDR3: CASSFGTGRETEAFF. CDR3 nucleotide sequence: TGTGCCAGCAGCTTCGGGACAGGTCGGGAGACTGAAGCTTTCTTT.

The chain joins TRBV29-1 to TRBJ1-1, with D perhaps matching TRBD1 (5 bases). Deletions cut 7 bases from V and 0 bases from J, with 12 bases between. CDR3 size: 13 residues. Germline CDR1 SQVTM, CDR2 ANQGSEA. CDR3 nucleotides: TGCAGCGCCGTGGGGCAGTTGAACACTGAAGCTTTCTTT. Its translation is CSAVGQLNTEAFF.

In the case of this clone: Other DNA sequences in this specimen translate into the identical CDR3. V usage is TRBV3-1 (or the pseudogene TRBV3-2) and J usage is TRBJ2-7; 10 nucleotides align to TRBD2. This CDR3 comprises 15 residues. Germline V gene lookup returns CDR1 LGHDT and CDR2 YNNKEL (reference sequence). The junction had 2 bases not matched to a gene; V was cut back by 1 base and J by 2 bases. As DNA, the CDR3 is TGTGCCAGCAGCCAAGTTCTAGCGGGAGCCTACGAGCAGTACTTC. Its translation is CASSQVLAGAYEQYF.

The rearrangement uses TRBV11-3 and TRBJ1-6, with no clear D. This CDR3 has 13 residues. Germline V gene data show CDR1 as SGHNT and CDR2 as YENEEA. V was shortened by 6 bases and J by 6 bases, with 9 bases between the two germline ends. CDR3 nucleotide sequence: TGTGCCAGCAGTCGACTGTCTAATTCACCCCTCCACTTT. It is translated as CASSRLSNSPLHF.

This rearrangement joins TRBV7-9 to TRBJ2-2; D ambiguous. The CDR3 runs to 12 residues. Germline V lookup: CDR1 SEHNR, CDR2 FQNEAQ (reference sequence). The V and J ends lost 5 bases and 6 bases respectively, with 7 bases between them. The CDR3 spells CASSPPSGELFF. For the CDR3, the DNA is TGTGCCAGCAGCCCCCCGTCCGGGGAGCTGTTTTTT. The full variable domain, in which reference TRBV7-9 and TRBJ2-2 provide the parts outside the CDR3, is DTGVSQNPRHKITKRGQNVTFRCDPISEHNRLYWYRQTLGQGPEFLTYFQNEAQLEKSRLLSDRFSAERPKGSFSTLEIQRTEQGDSAMYLCASSPPSGELFFGEGSRLTVL.

The rearrangement links TRBV7-2 to TRBJ1-2; D gene uncertain. CDR1 and CDR2 from the germline V gene are SGHTA and FQGNSA. V lost 5 bases and J 4 bases, leaving 17 bases between the germline ends. This CDR3 has 15 residues. The CDR3 DNA reads as TGTGCCAGCAGCGCAACGACTAAAACGGGCTATGGCTACACCTTC. Translating gives CASSATTKTGYGYTF. Full variable domain (missing parts from reference TRBV7-2 and TRBJ1-2): GAGVSQSPSNKVTEKGKDVELRCDPISGHTALYWYRQSLGQGLEFLIYFQGNSAPDKSGLPSDRFSAERTGGSVSTLTIQRTQQEDSAVYLCASSATTKTGYGYTFGSGTRLTVV.

The chain is built from TRBV28 and TRBJ1-4, with D tentatively TRBD1 (5 bases). The CDR3 is 14 residues long. V lost 6 bases and J lost 5, with 13 bases in between. Per germline, CDR1 MDHEN and CDR2 SYDVKM. As DNA, the CDR3 is TGTGCCAGCAGAAGGGGATCAGGGAATGAAAAACTGTTTTTT. Translating it yields CASRRGSGNEKLFF. The full variable domain, its missing parts supplied by reference TRBV28 and TRBJ1-4, is DVKVTQSSRYLVKRTGEKVFLECVQDMDHENMFWYRQDPGLGLRLIYFSYDVKMKEKGDIPEGYSVSREKKERFSLILESASTNQTSMYLCASRRGSGNEKLFFGSGTQLSVL.

The V and J genes are TRBV29-1 and TRBJ1-2; D unclear. This CDR3 spans 12 amino acids. CDR1 SQVTM and CDR2 ANQGSEA come from the germline V gene. Trimming cost V 4 bases and J 8 bases, with 14 bases left between them. The DNA for the CDR3 is TGCAGCGTTGCTGAGGGTCGTGGAGGCTACACCTTC. Translation: CSVAEGRGGYTF.

The chain couples TRBV3-1 (or the pseudogene TRBV3-2) to TRBJ2-5; no reliable D call. The CDR3 runs to 14 residues. Germline CDR1 reads LGHDT; CDR2 reads YNNKEL (reference sequence). Trimming removed 1 base at V and 5 bases at J, with 11 bases between. The CDR3 sequence: CASSQVRPPETQYF. The CDR3 DNA reads as TGTGCCAGCAGCCAAGTCAGGCCCCCGGAGACCCAGTACTTC.

This rearrangement joins TRBV2 to TRBJ1-5; D call uncertain. Trimming stripped 7 bases from V and 1 base from J, with 11 bases between. Germline V gives CDR1 SNHLY, CDR2 FYNNEI. This CDR3 spans 14 amino acids. CDR3 amino acids: CASTRGTSNQPQHF. In DNA form, the CDR3 reads TGTGCCAGCACCCGGGGAACGAGCAATCAGCCCCAGCATTTT.

The V call is TRBV15, the J call TRBJ1-1; TRBD1 matches 10 bases. Germline CDR1 is LNHNV and CDR2 is YYDKDF (reference sequence). The CDR3 spans 15 residues. V lost 1 base to trimming and J lost 5 bases; unmatched junction nucleotides: 4. CDR3 nucleotide sequence: TGTGCCACCAGCAGAGTTCGGACAGGGGGGACTGAAGCTTTCTTT. This sequence encodes CATSRVRTGGTEAFF. The full variable domain, its missing parts supplied by reference TRBV15 and TRBJ1-1, is DAMVIQNPRYQVTQFGKPVTLSCSQTLNHNVMYWYQQKSSQAPKLLFHYYDKDFNNEADTPDNFQSRRPNTSFCFLDIRSPGLGDTAMYLCATSRVRTGGTEAFFGQGTRLTVV.

This clone was found a few times. The rearrangement uses TRBV6-5 and TRBJ2-7, with 8 bases matching TRBD1. CDR1 and CDR2 from the germline V gene are MNHEY and SVGAGI. CDR3 length equals 14 residues. Trimming at V came to 8 bases and at J to 2 bases, leaving 8 bases not matched to a gene. As DNA, the CDR3 is TGTGCCAGCCGACCCGCGGACAGGGCCTACGAGCAGTACTTC. Translated: CASRPADRAYEQYF.

The rearrangement joins TRBV9 to TRBJ2-7, with 8 bases identical to TRBD2. The CDR3 totals 15 residues. The V and J ends lost 0 bases and 5 bases, in that order; junction bases with no gene match: 7. CDR1 SGDLS and CDR2 YYNGEE come from the germline V gene. CDR3 in amino acids: CASSVEGAGVHEQYF. The DNA for the CDR3 is TGTGCCAGCAGCGTAGAGGGAGCGGGGGTCCACGAGCAGTACTTC. The variable domain in full, completed from reference TRBV9 and TRBJ2-7, reads DSGVTQTPKHLITATGQRVTLRCSPRSGDLSVYWYQQSLDQGLQFLIQYYNGEERAKGNILERFSAQQFPDLHSELNLSSLELGDSALYFCASSVEGAGVHEQYFGPGTRLTVT.

This chain uses TRBV2 with TRBJ1-1, with D unclear. The germline gives CDR1 SNHLY, CDR2 FYNNEI. The V end was cut by 5 bases, the J end by 1 base, with 17 bases between. There are 16 residues in the CDR3. In DNA, the CDR3 is TGTGCCAGCAGTCCCATCCAGGTTTTTGGGAACACTGAAGCTTTCTTT. This gives the protein CASSPIQVFGNTEAFF.

The V gene is TRBV25-1, the J gene TRBJ1-2; possibly TRBD1 for D (5 bases). CDR1 and CDR2 from the germline V gene are MGHDK and SYGVNS. V lost 3 bases and J lost 6, with 11 bases in between. The CDR3 consists of 13 residues. The CDR3, as DNA: TGTGCCAGCAGTGAGTATGGAGGGGATGGCTACACCTTC. Translation gives CASSEYGGDGYTF.

The chain joins TRBV19 to TRBJ2-1; no firm D call. V lost 5 bases and J 5 bases, leaving 13 bases between the germline ends. Germline V gene sequence: CDR1 LNHDA, CDR2 SQIVND (reference sequence). This CDR3 is built from 14 residues. CDR3 sequence: CASSSPGFNNEQFF. CDR3 DNA: TGTGCCAGTAGTTCCCCGGGTTTCAACAATGAGCAGTTCTTC.

This sequence joins TRBV7-2 and TRBJ1-5; 7 nucleotides line up with TRBD1. The length of the CDR3 is 16 residues. Germline CDR1 and CDR2: SGHTA and FQGNSA. V dropped 1 base and J dropped 3; count of bases not matched to a gene: 6. CDR3 in amino acids: CASSLGTGALNQPQHF. CDR3 sequence (DNA): TGTGCCAGCAGCTTAGGAACAGGGGCCCTCAATCAGCCCCAGCATTTT.

The chain recombines TRBV13 with TRBJ1-2, with D uncertain. The germline CDR1 and CDR2 sequences are PRHDT and FYEKMQ (reference sequence). The ends were cut back, 4 bases at V and 4 bases at J, with 13 bases in the middle. The CDR3 loop spans 14 amino acids. The CDR3 region has the DNA TGTGCCAGCAGCTCCTACCATCCGCCCTATGGCTACACCTTC. This translates into CASSSYHPPYGYTF.

The V call is TRBV7-2, the J call TRBJ1-5; 7 positions match TRBD1. CDR1 and CDR2 (germline): SGHTA, FQGNSA. This CDR3 contains 14 residues. V was pared by 5 bases and J by 2 bases, with 3 bases of the junction left unmatched. CDR3 protein: CASSPTGGNQPQHF. CDR3 nucleotides: TGTGCCAGCAGCCCCACAGGGGGCAATCAGCCCCAGCATTTT. Using reference TRBV7-2 and TRBJ1-5 for the parts outside the CDR3, the full variable domain is GAGVSQSPSNKVTEKGKDVELRCDPISGHTALYWYRQSLGQGLEFLIYFQGNSAPDKSGLPSDRFSAERTGGSVSTLTIQRTQQEDSAVYLCASSPTGGNQPQHFGDGTRLSIL.

The chain couples TRBV10-3 to TRBJ2-3; no firm D call. Trimming stripped 2 bases from V and 0 bases from J, with 6 bases between. The CDR3 length is 14 residues. CDR1 ENHRY and CDR2 SYGVKD come from the germline V gene. The CDR3 nucleotides read TGTGCCATCAGTGAGAATCCTAGCACAGATACGCAGTATTTT. It specifies CAISENPSTDTQYF.

V usage is TRBV28 and J usage is TRBJ1-4, with D possibly TRBD1 on 5 matching bases. The germline V and J ends were trimmed by 2 bases and 3 bases, with 13 bases remaining between them. Germline-derived CDR1 and CDR2 are MDHEN and SYDVKM. This CDR3 is 16 amino acids long. CDR3 in DNA: TGTGCCAGCAGTTTAGGAGGGAGAGGGGCTAATGAAAAACTGTTTTTT. Its protein product is CASSLGGRGANEKLFF.